The 18 T cell receptor beta chains presented below share a single source sample, sequenced in a study of human T cells and chemical hapten exposure. From the RACE reads, TCRdb called clonotypes with MiXCR, one entry per CDR3 protein. The sample lists about 120,000 distinct CDR3 sequences; roughly 14% were seen once. Time point meaning: pre-sensitization, week 0. Treatment reported: therapeutic diphenylcyclopropenone sensitization with weekly scalp DPC. The sample here was whole blood, taken in connection with sensitization to the hapten diphenylcyclopropenone (DPC). These TCRs come from a woman aged 18-29 years with alopecia areata. Some clones in this sample may be carry-over from other donors' samples.

The chain joins TRBV14 to TRBJ1-4; possible D gene TRBD1, 5 bases. CDR3 length: 13 residues. Germline V gene data show CDR1 as SGHDN and CDR2 as FVKESK. Trimming removed 4 bases from V and 8 bases from J, with 11 bases in between. The CDR3 protein is CASSLTWGEKLFF. Written as DNA, the CDR3 is TGTGCCAGCAGCCTAACCTGGGGCGAAAAACTGTTTTTT.

The genes are TRBV9 and TRBJ2-7, with D perhaps matching TRBD2 (5 bases). Trimming took off 3 bases at V and 1 base at J, with 8 bases between the two ends. Germline V gene lookup returns CDR1 SGDLS and CDR2 YYNGEE. The CDR3 consists of 13 residues. The CDR3 DNA reads TGTGCCAGCAGCGCGCCGGGGTCCTACGAGCAGTACTTC. Protein sequence: CASSAPGSYEQYF.

This clonotype was seen a few times. The chain employs TRBV11-2 and TRBJ2-2; a weak D match, TRBD2 (6 bases). This CDR3 region has 16 residues. Looked up from germline, CDR1 is SGHAT and CDR2 is FQNNGV. V was trimmed by 6 bases and J by 0 bases, leaving 14 bases between them. CDR3 sequence: CASRTVGGTNTGELFF. In nucleotides, the CDR3 is TGTGCCAGCAGAACGGTTGGCGGGACGAACACCGGGGAGCTGTTTTTT.

This clonotype was counted ten times or more. The J gene is TRBJ2-5, the V gene TRBV7-2, with 9 bases fitting TRBD1. The CDR3 has 14 residues. Trimming removed 4 bases from V and 3 bases from J; junction bases left unmatched: 3. Germline V gene lookup returns CDR1 SGHTA and CDR2 FQGNSA. The CDR3 DNA sequence: TGTGCCAGCAGCTCCCGGACAGGGGAAGAGACCCAGTACTTC. Its translation: CASSSRTGEETQYF.

This chain joins TRBV28 and TRBJ2-4; D call uncertain. The CDR3 sequence is 15 residues long. The germline CDR1 and CDR2 sequences are MDHEN and SYDVKM. V was pared by 1 base and J by 0 bases, with 7 bases between. CDR3 region: CASSLLSLAKNIQYF. In DNA, the CDR3 is TGTGCCAGCAGTTTATTATCCTTAGCCAAAAACATTCAGTACTTC.

This clonotype showed up many times. The gene calls are TRBV27 and TRBJ2-1; possibly TRBD1 for D (6 bases). In germline, CDR1 is MNHEY, CDR2 SMNVEV (reference sequence). The CDR3 is made up of 15 amino acids. Trimming took off 5 bases at V and 7 bases at J, with 18 bases between the two ends. CDR3 region: CASSLTRGNGNEQFF. CDR3 in DNA: TGTGCCAGCAGTCTCACCAGGGGCAATGGGAATGAGCAGTTCTTC.

The chain joins TRBV4-1 to TRBJ1-1; D ambiguous. The CDR3 extends over 12 amino acids. The V and J ends lost 6 bases and 4 bases respectively, with 9 bases between them. Germline V lookup: CDR1 MGHRA, CDR2 YSYEKL. The CDR3 sequence: CASRGPSTEAFF. Written as DNA, the CDR3 is TGCGCCAGCAGAGGGCCGAGCACTGAAGCTTTCTTT.

The chain has TRBV20-1 and TRBJ1-5; 8 nucleotides line up with TRBD1. This CDR3 has 13 amino acids. V lost 3 bases, J lost 2 bases, and 0 bases stayed unmatched. From germline, CDR1 is DFQATT and CDR2 SNEGSKA (reference sequence). This chain's CDR3 is CSARDRGNQPQHF. The CDR3 coding sequence is TGCAGTGCTAGGGACAGGGGCAATCAGCCCCAGCATTTT.

Many counts were recorded for this clonotype. This CDR3 is CASRIGSNYGYTF. In DNA, the CDR3 is TGCGCCAGCAGAATTGGATCTAACTATGGCTACACCTTC. The genes are TRBV10-2 and TRBJ1-2; D gene unclear. The CDR3 contains 13 residues. The germline V and J ends were trimmed by 6 bases and 0 bases, with 8 bases remaining between them. Per the germline V gene, CDR1 is WSHSY and CDR2 is SAAADI.

This clonotype was counted between two and nine times. The DNA for the CDR3 is TGTGCCAGCGAAGGTTTGATGAAACTGTTTTTT. As protein: CASEGLMKLFF. This chain links TRBV6-1 with TRBJ1-4; D is unresolved. The V end lost 8 bases, the J end lost 11 bases, and 12 bases lay between the germline ends. The germline V gene encodes CDR1 MNHNS and CDR2 SASEGT. The CDR3 is 11 residues long.

The rearrangement links TRBV18 to TRBJ1-5; D unresolved. The V end was cut by 5 bases, the J end by 4 bases, with 9 bases between. Germline CDR1 KGHSH, CDR2 LQKENI. The CDR3 has 13 amino acids. The CDR3: CASSGWRNQPQHF. CDR3 coding DNA: TGTGCCAGCTCAGGGTGGAGGAATCAGCCCCAGCATTTT.

The chain recombines TRBV24-1 with TRBJ2-1; weak D call: TRBD2 (6 bases). Germline V gene data show CDR1 as KGHDR and CDR2 as SFDVKD. This CDR3 comprises 13 residues. Trimming removed 4 bases from V and 6 bases from J, with 9 bases in between. The CDR3 is CATSEPGGNEQFF. The CDR3 bases are TGTGCCACCAGTGAGCCCGGGGGCAATGAGCAGTTCTTC.

This clonotype was observed a handful of times. The CDR3 coding sequence is TGTGCCAGCAGCTGGGCAGGGGACACTGAAGCTTTCTTT. The encoded protein is CASSWAGDTEAFF. The J gene is TRBJ1-1, the V gene TRBV5-6; the D gene is possibly TRBD1 (6 bases). The germline CDR1 and CDR2 sequences are SGHDT and YYEEEE. This CDR3 contains 13 residues. The V and J ends lost 3 bases and 3 bases respectively, with 9 bases between them.

This clonotype was recorded a few times. CDR3 DNA: TGTGCCAGCAGTCCCCTTCGGGGAAACACTGAAGCTTTCTTT. It yields the protein CASSPLRGNTEAFF. This rearrangement joins TRBV12-3 or TRBV12-4 to TRBJ1-1; D unclear. Trimming removed 5 bases from V and 2 bases from J, with 12 bases in between. CDR3 length equals 14 residues.

In this sample, this clonotype turned up many times. The rearrangement links TRBV15 to TRBJ1-2; no clear D. CDR3 length: 13 amino acids. Germline lookup yields CDR1 LNHNV and CDR2 YYDKDF (reference sequence). The V and J ends lost 0 bases and 5 bases respectively, with 7 bases between them. The CDR3 region has the DNA TGTGCCACCAGCAGAGATTCCGGTTATGGCTACACCTTC. Translating it yields CATSRDSGYGYTF.

This rearrangement joins TRBV6-2 or TRBV6-3 to TRBJ2-7, with D uncertain. V lost 5 bases to trimming and J lost 0 bases, with 11 bases between them. The CDR3 runs to 14 residues. Germline CDR1 MNHEY, CDR2 SVGEGT. CDR3: CASSPDGSSYEQYF. CDR3 bases: TGTGCCAGCAGTCCGGACGGTAGCTCCTACGAGCAGTACTTC.

The chain couples TRBV2 to TRBJ2-7; unclear D gene. This CDR3 region has 14 residues. Trimming shortened V by 2 bases and J by 3 bases, and 11 bases separated the two germline ends. Germline V CDR1 and CDR2: SNHLY, FYNNEI. The CDR3 DNA sequence: TGTGCCAGCAGTGAACCCAGTTCTTACTACGAGCAGTACTTC. Residues: CASSEPSSYYEQYF.

The chain joins TRBV11-2 to TRBJ2-2; 7 bases line up with TRBD2. This CDR3 spans 16 amino acids. Losses at the gene ends were 6 bases for V and 2 bases for J; bases not matched to a gene: 9. Germline-derived CDR1 and CDR2 are SGHAT and FQNNGV. The DNA for the CDR3 is TGTGCCAGCAGATCCGCCGGGACTAAAAACACCGGGGAGCTGTTTTTT. Its translation: CASRSAGTKNTGELFF.